This TCR beta chain was sequenced for a study of T cell responses to AZD1222 COVID-19 vaccine. Assay: immunoSEQ multiplex PCR; the TCRdb copy retains only in-frame clones and omits some. Among some 98,000 clones listed, approximately 88% were seen once. Study-wide results and caveats: Unmutated regions of variants are reportedly targeted by nearly half of spike-specific TCRs.

CDR3 length: 14 amino acids. V was trimmed by 2 bases and J by 4 bases, leaving 11 bases between them. Germline V gene sequence: CDR1 MNHEY, CDR2 SMNVEV (reference sequence). Of note for this clone: What it binds is unknown.

The chain joins TRBV27 to TRBJ1-1, with D perhaps matching TRBD1 (6 bases). The source of this sequence is an adult who received the AZD1222 COVID-19 vaccine. Sequenced material: peripheral blood, taken 28 days after the second AZD1222 dose. The CDR3 spells CASSLSQGTTEAFF. DNA of the CDR3: TGTGCCAGCAGTTTAAGTCAGGGGACCACTGAAGCTTTCTTT.